This TCR beta chain is drawn from a study of cytomegalovirus exposure and HLA in healthy donors. Findings and caveats of the study: For cytomegalovirus status, the classifier reportedly gave diagnoses with high specificity and sensitivity. The authors reported that TCR beta sequences could predict HLA-A and HLA-B alleles. These predictions were accurate for most subjects in the first cohort.

The germline CDR1 and CDR2 sequences are SGHRS and YFSETQ. The CDR3 contains 16 residues. Trimming left V 2 bases short and J 2 bases short, with 14 bases between. On this clone itself: Its antigen remains unknown.

PCR involved 60 Vbeta and 13 Jbeta primers. Method: immunoSEQ multiplex PCR; TCRdb's copy keeps in-frame clones and lacks some. The sample comprises some 190,000 clones, roughly 80% of which are singletons, and 1.5% to 1.9% rests with the top ten. The clonotype originates from a man between 40 and 49 years old in good health and CMV-seronegative. Material: PBMCs. This sequence joins TRBV5-1 and TRBJ2-1; D perhaps matches TRBD1 (6 bases). The CDR3 spells CASSFTAGATYNEQFF. As DNA, the CDR3 is TGCGCCAGCAGCTTTACCGCAGGGGCAACCTACAATGAGCAGTTCTTC. Based on the CDR3 plus reference TRBV5-1 and TRBJ2-1, the full variable domain is KAGVTQTPRYLIKTRGQQVTLSCSPISGHRSVSWYQQTPGQGLQFLFEYFSETQRNKGNFPGRFSGRQFSNSRSEMNVSTLELGDSALYLCASSFTAGATYNEQFFGPGTRLTVL.